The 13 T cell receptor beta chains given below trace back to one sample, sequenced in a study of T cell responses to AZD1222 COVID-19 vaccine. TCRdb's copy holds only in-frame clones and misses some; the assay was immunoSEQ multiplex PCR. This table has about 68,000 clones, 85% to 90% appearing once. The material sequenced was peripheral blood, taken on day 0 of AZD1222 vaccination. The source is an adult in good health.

The CDR3 nucleotides read TGTGCCAGCAGCTTCCGGGACAGTACCTACGAGCAGTACTTC. Translated: CASSFRDSTYEQYF. The chain employs TRBV5-4 and TRBJ2-7; 7 bases match TRBD1. V was clipped by 2 bases and J by 2 bases; unmatched bases: 4. Germline assignment: CDR1 SGHNT and CDR2 YYREEE (reference sequence). This CDR3 is built from 14 residues.

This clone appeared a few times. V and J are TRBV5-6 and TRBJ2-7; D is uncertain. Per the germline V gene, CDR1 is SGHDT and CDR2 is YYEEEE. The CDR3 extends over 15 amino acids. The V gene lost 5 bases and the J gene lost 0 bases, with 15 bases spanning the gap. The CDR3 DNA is TGTGCCAGCAGTGGAATCAACAGTTACTCCTACGAGCAGTACTTC. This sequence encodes CASSGINSYSYEQYF.

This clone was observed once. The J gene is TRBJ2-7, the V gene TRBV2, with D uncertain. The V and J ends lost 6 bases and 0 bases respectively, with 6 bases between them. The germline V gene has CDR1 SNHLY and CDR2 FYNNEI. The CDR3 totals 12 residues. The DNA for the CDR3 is TGTGCCAGCAGACTTAGCTCCTACGAGCAGTACTTC. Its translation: CASRLSSYEQYF.

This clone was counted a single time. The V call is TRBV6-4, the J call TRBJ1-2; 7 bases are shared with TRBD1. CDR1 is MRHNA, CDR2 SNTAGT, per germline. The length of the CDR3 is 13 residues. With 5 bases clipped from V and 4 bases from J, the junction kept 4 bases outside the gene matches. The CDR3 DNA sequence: TGTGCCAGCAGTTTACAGGGGACCTATGGCTACACCTTC. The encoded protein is CASSLQGTYGYTF.

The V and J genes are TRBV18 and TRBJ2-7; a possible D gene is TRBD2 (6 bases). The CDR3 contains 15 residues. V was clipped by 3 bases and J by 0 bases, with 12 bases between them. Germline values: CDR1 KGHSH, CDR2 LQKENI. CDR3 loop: CASSPGTPPSYEQYF. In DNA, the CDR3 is TGTGCCAGCTCACCCGGGACTCCCCCCTCCTACGAGCAGTACTTC.

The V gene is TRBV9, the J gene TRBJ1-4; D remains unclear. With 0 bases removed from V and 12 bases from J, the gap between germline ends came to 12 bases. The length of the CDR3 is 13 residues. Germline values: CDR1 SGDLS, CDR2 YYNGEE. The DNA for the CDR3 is TGTGCCAGCAGCGTAGACGAGGCCGGGGAACTGTTTTTT. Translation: CASSVDEAGELFF.

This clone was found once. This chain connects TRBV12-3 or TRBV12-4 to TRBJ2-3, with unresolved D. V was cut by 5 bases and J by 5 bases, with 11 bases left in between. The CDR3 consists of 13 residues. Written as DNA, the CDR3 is TGTGCCAGCAGTCTCGGGTCCTTAGATACGCAGTATTTT. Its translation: CASSLGSLDTQYF.

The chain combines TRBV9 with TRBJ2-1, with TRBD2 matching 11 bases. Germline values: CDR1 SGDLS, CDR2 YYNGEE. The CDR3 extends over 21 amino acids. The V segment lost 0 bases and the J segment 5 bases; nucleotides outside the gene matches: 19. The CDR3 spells CASSVAQGPMLAGGKDNEQFF. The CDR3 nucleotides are TGTGCCAGCAGCGTAGCACAGGGGCCGATGTTAGCGGGAGGGAAAGACAATGAGCAGTTCTTC.

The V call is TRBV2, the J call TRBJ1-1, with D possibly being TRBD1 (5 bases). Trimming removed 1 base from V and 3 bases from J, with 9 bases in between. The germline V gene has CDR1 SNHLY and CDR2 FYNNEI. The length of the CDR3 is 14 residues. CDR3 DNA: TGTGCCAGCAGTGAAGGGGGGGAGGACACTGAAGCTTTCTTT. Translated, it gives CASSEGGEDTEAFF.

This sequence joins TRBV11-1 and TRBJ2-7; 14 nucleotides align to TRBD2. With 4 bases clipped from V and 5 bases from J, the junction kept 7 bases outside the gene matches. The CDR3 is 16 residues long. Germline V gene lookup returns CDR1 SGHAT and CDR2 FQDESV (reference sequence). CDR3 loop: CASSSRLAGGRDEQYF. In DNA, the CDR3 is TGTGCCAGCAGCTCCCGACTAGCGGGAGGGCGGGACGAGCAGTACTTC.

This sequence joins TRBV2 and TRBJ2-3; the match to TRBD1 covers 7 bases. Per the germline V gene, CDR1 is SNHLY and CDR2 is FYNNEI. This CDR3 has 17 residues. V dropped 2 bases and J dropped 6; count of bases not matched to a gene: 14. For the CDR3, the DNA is TGTGCCAGCAGTGAACCCGAGACAGGGATTGTTTGGGATACGCAGTATTTT. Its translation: CASSEPETGIVWDTQYF.

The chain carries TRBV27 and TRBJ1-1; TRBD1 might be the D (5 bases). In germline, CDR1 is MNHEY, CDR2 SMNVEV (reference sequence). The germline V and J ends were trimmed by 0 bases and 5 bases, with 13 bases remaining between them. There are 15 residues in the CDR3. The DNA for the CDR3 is TGTGCCAGCAGTTTATCGAAGGTACGGGGGACTGAAGCTTTCTTT. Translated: CASSLSKVRGTEAFF.

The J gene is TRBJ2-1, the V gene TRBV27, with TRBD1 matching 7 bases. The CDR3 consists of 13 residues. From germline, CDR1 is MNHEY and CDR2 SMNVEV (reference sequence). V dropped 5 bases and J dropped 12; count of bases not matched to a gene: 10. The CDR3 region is CASSPQGSKVQFF. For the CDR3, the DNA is TGTGCCAGCAGTCCACAGGGGTCTAAGGTGCAGTTCTTC.